Listed below are T cell receptor beta chains from one sample, sequenced in a study of control samples from healthy donors and cancer patients. Repertoires were generated with immunoSEQ multiplex PCR, while TCRdb's copy carries only in-frame clones and drops some. The repertoire holds 150,000 to 200,000 clones, with 90% to 95% as singletons. The source material was blood. The receptors come from a woman aged 25 to 45 in good health. The CDR3 runs from the conserved cysteine through the conserved F or W. The D gene is left open where the match is weak. Part of the rows lack a size; the others show once, few, many or a class for expanded clones.

>15|TRBV28|TRBD1|NA|TRBJ1-5
CASSLRDRGFQPQHF
TGTGCCAGCAGTTTAAGGGACAGGGGGTTCCAGCCCCAGCATTTT
>13|TRBV3-1/TRBV3-2|TRBD1|NA|TRBJ1-2
CASSSRQGYGYTF
TGTGCCAGCAGCTCCCGACAGGGGTATGGCTACACCTTC
>15|TRBV4-1|TRBD1|NA|TRBJ1-1
CASSQAGTENTEAFF
TGCGCCAGCAGCCAAGCCGGGACAGAGAACACTGAAGCTTTCTTT
>16|TRBV28|TRBD1|NA|TRBJ1-3
CASSRPGTGRGNTIYF
TGTGCCAGCAGTAGACCCGGGACAGGAAGGGGAAACACCATATATTTT
>13|TRBV5-1|TRBD2|NA|TRBJ2-7
CASSSSGRSEQYF
TGCGCCAGCAGCTCTAGCGGGAGGTCCGAGCAGTACTTC
>14|TRBV7-9|TRBD1|NA|TRBJ1-2
CASSMGTGPYGYTF
TGTGCCAGCAGCATGGGGACAGGCCCTTATGGCTACACCTTC
>16|TRBV27|TRBD2|NA|TRBJ2-7
CASSFSKLAGDYEQYF
TGTGCCAGCAGTTTTTCGAAGCTAGCGGGGGATTACGAGCAGTACTTC
>14|TRBV11-3|TRBD2|NA|TRBJ2-1
CASSPGLAGGEQFF
TGTGCCAGCAGCCCCGGACTAGCGGGAGGTGAGCAGTTCTTC
>13|TRBV12-3/TRBV12-4|TRBD1|NA|TRBJ1-1
CASLEQGAAEAFF
TGTGCCAGCCTAGAACAGGGGGCCGCTGAAGCTTTCTTT
>14|TRBV19|TRBD1|NA|TRBJ1-2
CASSIRGQGYGYTF
TGTGCCAGTAGTATCAGAGGACAGGGGTATGGCTACACCTTC
>17|TRBV5-1|TRBD2|NA|TRBJ2-7
CASSLSLAGALIYEQYF
TGCGCCAGCAGCTTGTCGCTAGCGGGAGCCTTAATTTACGAGCAGTACTTC
>12|TRBV6-5|NA|NA|TRBJ1-5
CASRQGDQPQHF
TGTGCCAGCAGACAGGGTGACCAGCCCCAGCATTTT
>14|TRBV3-1/TRBV3-2|TRBD2|NA|TRBJ2-1
CASSPGGWYNEQFF
TGTGCCAGCAGCCCGGGAGGGTGGTACAATGAGCAGTTCTTC
>16|TRBV2|NA|NA|TRBJ2-6
CASSGDSSSGANVLTF
TGTGCCAGCAGTGGGGACTCCAGCTCTGGGGCCAACGTCCTGACTTTC
>16|TRBV6-5|TRBD1|NA|TRBJ1-5
CASSYYDRDSNQPQHF
TGTGCCAGCAGTTACTATGACAGGGATAGCAATCAGCCCCAGCATTTT
>13|TRBV11-2|NA|NA|TRBJ1-1
CASSLDRGTEAFF
TGTGCCAGCAGCTTAGATAGGGGGACTGAAGCTTTCTTT
>13|TRBV6-2/TRBV6-3|NA|NA|TRBJ1-1
CASSYDVNTEAFF
TGTGCCAGCAGTTACGATGTAAACACTGAAGCTTTCTTT
>14|TRBV7-3|NA|NA|TRBJ2-2
CASSPRRNTGELFF
TGTGCCAGCAGCCCCCGACGGAACACCGGGGAGCTGTTTTTT
>10|TRBV30|NA|NA|TRBJ1-6
CAWSRRALHF
TGTGCCTGGAGTAGACGGGCCCTCCACTTT
>15|TRBV6-1|NA|NA|TRBJ2-3
CASSEAAGLTDTQYF
TGTGCCAGCAGTGAAGCCGCGGGATTAACGGATACGCAGTATTTT
>13|TRBV11-2|NA|NA|TRBJ2-1
CASSLAGAHEQFF
TGTGCCAGCAGCTTAGCGGGGGCCCATGAGCAGTTCTTC
>15|TRBV15|NA|once|TRBJ1-1
CATSRDRGMNTEAFF
TGTGCCACCAGCAGAGATCGAGGTATGAACACTGAAGCTTTCTTT
>12|TRBV6-5|NA|NA|TRBJ1-2
CASSYTGHGYTF
TGTGCCAGCAGTTACACAGGGCATGGCTACACCTTC
>13|TRBV6-2/TRBV6-3|NA|once|TRBJ1-5
CASSRQGNQPQHF
TGTGCCAGCAGTCGACAGGGCAATCAGCCCCAGCATTTT
>14|TRBV7-8|NA|once|TRBJ2-5
CASSLAAGQETQYF
TGTGCCAGCAGCTTAGCGGCAGGACAAGAGACCCAGTACTTC
>15|TRBV6-4|TRBD2|NA|TRBJ2-5
CASSFSGGAGETQYF
TGTGCCAGCAGTTTTTCCGGGGGGGCCGGAGAGACCCAGTACTTC
>14|TRBV2|TRBD1|NA|TRBJ1-2
CASSDRDRVYGYTF
TGTGCCAGCAGTGACCGGGACAGGGTCTATGGCTACACCTTC
>12|TRBV5-6|NA|NA|TRBJ1-2
CASSLERYGYTF
TGTGCCAGCAGCTTGGAAAGGTATGGCTACACCTTC
>14|TRBV7-2|NA|NA|TRBJ2-2
CAGSPRQGRGELFF
TGTGCCGGCAGCCCCCGCCAGGGGCGCGGGGAGCTGTTTTTT
>14|TRBV5-1|TRBD2|NA|TRBJ2-1
CASSLAGGGNEQFF
TGCGCCAGCAGCCTAGCGGGAGGGGGGAATGAGCAGTTCTTC
>16|TRBV6-6|TRBD2|NA|TRBJ2-1
CASSKLAGGPYNEQFF
TGTGCCAGCAGTAAACTAGCGGGGGGGCCCTACAATGAGCAGTTCTTC
>15|TRBV28|NA|once|TRBJ2-3
CASSGRQGGADTQYF
TGTGCCAGCAGTGGACGACAGGGAGGGGCAGATACGCAGTATTTT
>13|TRBV28|TRBD1|NA|TRBJ1-1
CASSLDGAGGAFF
TGTGCCAGCAGTTTAGACGGCGCAGGGGGGGCTTTCTTT
>16|TRBV7-6|NA|NA|TRBJ2-3
CASSLGQGRGTDTQYF
TGTGCCAGCAGCTTAGGGCAGGGTCGGGGCACAGATACGCAGTATTTT
>14|TRBV6-6|NA|NA|TRBJ1-3
CASSSGGSGNTIYF
TGTGCCAGCAGTTCGGGGGGCTCTGGAAACACCATATATTTT